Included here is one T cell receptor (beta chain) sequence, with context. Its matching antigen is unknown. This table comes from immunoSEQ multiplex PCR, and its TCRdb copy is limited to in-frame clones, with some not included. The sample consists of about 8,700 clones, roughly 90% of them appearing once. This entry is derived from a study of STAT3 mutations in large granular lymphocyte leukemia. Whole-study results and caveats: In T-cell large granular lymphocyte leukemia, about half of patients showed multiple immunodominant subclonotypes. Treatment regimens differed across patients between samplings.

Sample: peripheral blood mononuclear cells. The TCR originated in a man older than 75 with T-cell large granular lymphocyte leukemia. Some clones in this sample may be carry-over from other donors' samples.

The CDR3 here is CAWNEQETQYF. CDR3 in DNA: TGTGCCTGGAACGAACAGGAGACCCAGTACTTC. The V call is TRBV30, the J call TRBJ2-5; D is undetermined. Trimming cost V 4 bases and J 5 bases, with 8 bases left between them. In germline, CDR1 is GTSNPN, CDR2 SVGIG (reference sequence). This CDR3 comprises 11 residues.